These 8 T cell receptor beta chains originate from one sample sequenced in a study of shared clonotypes between healthy human individuals. Sequencing was performed with immunoSEQ multiplex PCR; in TCRdb, only in-frame clones are kept and a portion is missing. This sample has more than 900,000 clones, with 78% found just once. Sequencing was performed on memory CD4+ T cells from PBMCs. The subset was: CD45RA-negative fraction. Receptor source: a man aged 18 to 29 in good health. Some clones in this sample may be carry-over from other donors' samples.

The V and J genes are TRBV7-6 and TRBJ2-7; 8 bases align to TRBD2. The V gene's germline CDR1 is SGHVS and CDR2 FNYEAQ. V lost 5 bases to trimming and J lost 2 bases; unmatched junction nucleotides: 5. The CDR3 consists of 14 residues. The CDR3 DNA sequence: TGTGCCAGCAGCGCCACTAGCGGTCCCTACGAGCAGTACTTC. Protein sequence: CASSATSGPYEQYF.

About this clone itself: This is likely an artifact of a read error, given a far larger clone one base away. Other DNA sequences in this sample translate to the same CDR3. V and J are TRBV30 and TRBJ2-5; the D is unclear. With 3 bases removed from V and 5 bases from J, the gap between germline ends came to 7 bases. The CDR3 totals 11 residues. Germline-derived CDR1 and CDR2 are GTSNPN and SVGIG (reference sequence). CDR3 protein: CAWRLVETQYF. In DNA form, the CDR3 reads TGTGCCTGGAGGCTAGTGGAGACCCAGTACTTC.

The chain joins TRBV7-2 to TRBJ2-5, with TRBD1 matching 8 bases. The CDR3 has 16 residues. Per germline, CDR1 SGHTA and CDR2 FQGNSA. V dropped 2 bases and J dropped 5; count of bases not matched to a gene: 10. CDR3 protein: CASSLTGQGGYETQYF. CDR3 DNA sequence: TGTGCCAGCAGCTTAACCGGACAGGGCGGGTACGAGACCCAGTACTTC.

This clone has just a few counts. V gene TRBV19 combines with J gene TRBJ2-5; 9 bases line up with TRBD1. V lost 4 bases, J lost 5 bases, and 2 bases stayed unmatched. CDR1 LNHDA and CDR2 SQIVND come from the germline V gene (reference sequence). CDR3 size: 13 residues. CDR3 bases: TGTGCCAGTAGTACAGGACAGGGGGAGACCCAGTACTTC. Protein sequence: CASSTGQGETQYF.

This clone has only a few counts. This chain links TRBV18 with TRBJ2-2; D gene unclear. The V gene's germline CDR1 is KGHSH and CDR2 LQKENI. The CDR3 contains 16 residues. Between the trimmed V and J ends, which lost 3 bases and 5 bases, there was a span of 16 bases. The CDR3 bases are TGTGCCAGCTCACCCCTTCTACCCTCCCAGACCGGGGAGCTGTTTTTT. The encoded protein is CASSPLLPSQTGELFF.

This clone was seen a handful of times. At the DNA level, this CDR3 is encoded by other sequences in the same sample as well. The gene calls are TRBV5-1 and TRBJ1-2, with D unclear. Germline lookup yields CDR1 SGHRS and CDR2 YFSETQ. Deletions cut 0 bases from V and 3 bases from J, with 6 bases between. The CDR3 spans 13 residues. CDR3 loop: CASSLDGDYGYTF. The CDR3, as DNA: TGCGCCAGCAGCTTGGATGGGGACTATGGCTACACCTTC.

CDR3 DNA: TGTGCCAGCAGCCGCAGAGGCTTGAATGAAAAACTGTTTTTT. It specifies CASSRRGLNEKLFF. The chain uses TRBV14 and TRBJ1-4; D not resolved. Germline CDR1 and CDR2: SGHDN and FVKESK. V was cut by 4 bases and J by 5 bases, with 11 bases left in between. The CDR3 consists of 14 residues.

The gene calls are TRBV5-1 and TRBJ1-4; no definite D call. Germline CDR1 reads SGHRS; CDR2 reads YFSETQ. V was clipped by 0 bases and J by 5 bases, with 5 bases between them. The CDR3 has 13 residues. The CDR3 bases are TGCGCCAGCAGCTTGGAAGGGAATGAAAAACTGTTTTTT. It yields the protein CASSLEGNEKLFF.